One sample yielded the 11 T cell receptor beta chains listed below, sequenced in a study of graft-versus-host responses after intestinal transplantation. The assay was immunoSEQ multiplex PCR, and TCRdb's table has in-frame clones only and misses some. Of roughly 90,000 clones in the sample, 80% to 95% were seen once. Their antigens remain unidentified. Sequenced here: unstimulated CD4+ T cells sorted from spleen or lymph node cells, sampled before transplant. The source is a human donor who was the organ donor for an intestinal transplant.

The J gene is TRBJ1-1, the V gene TRBV19; D is ambiguous. V lost 3 bases to trimming and J lost 0 bases, with 8 bases between them. The CDR3 extends over 14 amino acids. Looked up from germline, CDR1 is LNHDA and CDR2 is SQIVND (reference sequence). The CDR3 nucleotides are TGTGCCAGTAGTATCCAACTTATGAACACTGAAGCTTTCTTT. Its protein product is CASSIQLMNTEAFF.

The chain combines TRBV28 with TRBJ2-5; TRBD1 matches at 7 bases. Germline V gives CDR1 MDHEN, CDR2 SYDVKM. The J segment lost 4 bases and the V segment lost 5 bases, leaving 16 bases of the junction unmatched. CDR3 size: 17 residues. CDR3 sequence reads: CASSQYRQGLSGETQYF. CDR3 nucleotides: TGTGCCAGCAGTCAGTACCGACAGGGATTGTCGGGAGAGACCCAGTACTTC.

The J gene is TRBJ2-7, the V gene TRBV11-3, with 11 bases fitting TRBD1. The CDR3 is 13 residues long. The germline CDR1 and CDR2 sequences are SGHNT and YENEEA. After removal of 10 bases from V and 5 bases from J, the junction contained 7 bases not matched to a gene. Here the CDR3 DNA reads TGTGCCACACGCCGGGACAGGGGGGACGAGCAGTACTTC. Translated, it gives CATRRDRGDEQYF. Based on the CDR3 plus reference TRBV11-3 and TRBJ2-7, the full variable domain is EAGVVQSPRYKIIEKKQPVAFWCNPISGHNTLYWYLQNLGQGPELLIRYENEEAVDDSQLPKDRFSAERLKGVDSTLKIQPAELGDSAVYLCATRRDRGDEQYFGPGTRLTVT.

The J gene is TRBJ2-7, the V gene TRBV5-8; D not resolved. CDR3 size: 11 residues. In germline, CDR1 is SGHTS, CDR2 YDEGEE. Trimming pared 9 bases from V and 2 bases from J, leaving 9 bases between. In nucleotides, the CDR3 is TGTGCCACCCCAGTGACCTACGAGCAGTACTTC. Amino acids: CATPVTYEQYF.

The chain is built from TRBV11-2 and TRBJ2-7; tentatively, D is TRBD1 (5 bases). The CDR3 contains 14 residues. Germline CDR1 SGHAT, CDR2 FQNNGV. Trimming cost V 2 bases and J 4 bases, with 12 bases left between them. CDR3 loop: CASSLIRQTYEQYF. The DNA for the CDR3 is TGTGCCAGCAGCTTAATTCGACAGACATACGAGCAGTACTTC.

The chain links TRBV10-2 to TRBJ2-1; 8 bases line up with TRBD2. This CDR3 contains 16 residues. Per the germline V gene, CDR1 is WSHSY and CDR2 is SAAADI. Trimming cost V 2 bases and J 7 bases; bases outside gene matches: 10. The CDR3 DNA sequence: TGCGCCAGCAGTGAGATCCAAAGCGGGAGTCGGAATGAGCAGTTCTTC. Translating gives CASSEIQSGSRNEQFF.

The rearrangement uses TRBV12-5 and TRBJ1-1, with D unclear. The germline gives CDR1 LGHNT, CDR2 FRNRAP. The germline V and J ends were trimmed by 5 bases and 10 bases, with 14 bases remaining between them. The CDR3 is 12 amino acids. CDR3 coding DNA: TGTGCTAGTGGTACCACGACAAAGACAGCTTTCTTT. Amino acid sequence: CASGTTTKTAFF.

The chain recombines TRBV4-1 with TRBJ2-3; 8 bases align to TRBD1. The J segment lost 2 bases and the V segment lost 1 base, leaving 5 bases of the junction unmatched. Germline CDR1 and CDR2: MGHRA and YSYEKL. The CDR3 extends over 16 amino acids. In DNA form, the CDR3 reads TGCGCCAGCAGCCAAGGACAGGGGCCCAACACAGATACGCAGTATTTT. Translation: CASSQGQGPNTDTQYF.

The chain carries TRBV12-5 and TRBJ1-5; D remains unclear. Trimming left V 5 bases short and J 0 bases short, with 17 bases between. Germline CDR1 is LGHNT and CDR2 is FRNRAP. This CDR3 contains 17 residues. CDR3 protein: CASGPRAQAYSNQPQHF. The CDR3 DNA sequence: TGTGCTAGTGGTCCCCGTGCCCAGGCTTATAGCAATCAGCCCCAGCATTTT.

The gene calls are TRBV6-1 and TRBJ1-5; tentatively, D is TRBD1 (6 bases). V lost 2 bases, J lost 5 bases, and 10 bases lay in between. This CDR3 has 14 residues. The V gene's germline CDR1 is MNHNS and CDR2 SASEGT. Written as DNA, the CDR3 is TGTGCCAGCAGTGAACAGGGGAATTATCAGCCCCAGCATTTT. Translation: CASSEQGNYQPQHF.

This chain links TRBV5-5 with TRBJ1-5; D is perhaps TRBD1 (6 bases). V dropped 4 bases and J dropped 5 bases, with 22 bases sitting between them. This CDR3 region has 17 residues. Germline V gene sequence: CDR1 SGHKS, CDR2 YYEKEE (reference sequence). The CDR3 spells CASSQRFGTQGDQPQHF. CDR3 in DNA: TGTGCCAGCAGCCAAAGATTCGGAACACAGGGTGATCAGCCCCAGCATTTT.